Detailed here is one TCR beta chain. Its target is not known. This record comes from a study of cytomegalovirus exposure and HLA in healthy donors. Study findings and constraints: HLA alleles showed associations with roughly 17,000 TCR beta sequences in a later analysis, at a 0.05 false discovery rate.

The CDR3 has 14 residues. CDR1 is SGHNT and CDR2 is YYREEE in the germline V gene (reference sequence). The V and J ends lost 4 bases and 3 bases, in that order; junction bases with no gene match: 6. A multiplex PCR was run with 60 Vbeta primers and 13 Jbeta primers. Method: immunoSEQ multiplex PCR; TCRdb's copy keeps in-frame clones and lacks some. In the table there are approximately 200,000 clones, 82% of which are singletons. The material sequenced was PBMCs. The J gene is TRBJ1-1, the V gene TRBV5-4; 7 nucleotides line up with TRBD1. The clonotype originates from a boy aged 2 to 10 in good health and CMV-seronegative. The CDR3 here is CASSQNTGDTEAFF. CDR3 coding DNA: TGTGCCAGCAGCCAAAATACAGGGGACACTGAAGCTTTCTTT.